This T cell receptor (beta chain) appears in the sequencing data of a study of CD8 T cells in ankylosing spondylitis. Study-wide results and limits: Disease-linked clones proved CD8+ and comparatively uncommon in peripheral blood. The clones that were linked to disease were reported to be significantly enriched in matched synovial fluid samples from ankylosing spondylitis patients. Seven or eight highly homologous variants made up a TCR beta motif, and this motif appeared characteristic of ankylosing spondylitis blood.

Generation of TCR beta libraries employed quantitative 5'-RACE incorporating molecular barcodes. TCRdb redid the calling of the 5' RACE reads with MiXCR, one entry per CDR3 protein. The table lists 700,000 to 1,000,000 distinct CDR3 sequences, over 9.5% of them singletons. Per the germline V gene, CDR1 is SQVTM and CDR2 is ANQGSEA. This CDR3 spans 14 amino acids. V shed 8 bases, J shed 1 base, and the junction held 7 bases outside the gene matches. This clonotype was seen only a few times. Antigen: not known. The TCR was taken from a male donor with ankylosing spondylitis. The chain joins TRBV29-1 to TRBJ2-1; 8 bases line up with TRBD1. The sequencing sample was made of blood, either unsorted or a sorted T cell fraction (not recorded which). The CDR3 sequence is CSYPRGRSYNEQFF. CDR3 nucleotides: TGCAGCTACCCCAGGGGGCGATCCTACAATGAGCAGTTCTTC.